A single count supports the clone carrying this T cell receptor beta chain. Time point specified: pre-treatment baseline. Samples come from before therapy and from week 3 after the first blockade cycle. This record belongs to a study of blood T cell dynamics during melanoma immunotherapy. Each sorted CD8+ T cell subset had its entire DNA loaded. TCRdb's copy holds only in-frame clones and misses some; the assay was immunoSEQ multiplex PCR. The sample records some 13,000 clones, about 90% being singletons. Trimming took 5 bases from V and 5 from J, leaving 12 bases between them. Germline loops: CDR1 LGHNA, CDR2 YNFKEQ. This CDR3 spans 14 amino acids.

The chain is built from TRBV4-2 and TRBJ1-4; TRBD1 is a possible D gene (5 bases). The source was effector memory CD8+ T cells from blood, collected from a patient treated with checkpoint blockade. The source is a human donor with melanoma. CDR3 region: CASSLGQVNEKLFF. In DNA form, the CDR3 reads TGTGCCAGCAGCTTGGGGCAGGTGAATGAAAAACTGTTTTTT.